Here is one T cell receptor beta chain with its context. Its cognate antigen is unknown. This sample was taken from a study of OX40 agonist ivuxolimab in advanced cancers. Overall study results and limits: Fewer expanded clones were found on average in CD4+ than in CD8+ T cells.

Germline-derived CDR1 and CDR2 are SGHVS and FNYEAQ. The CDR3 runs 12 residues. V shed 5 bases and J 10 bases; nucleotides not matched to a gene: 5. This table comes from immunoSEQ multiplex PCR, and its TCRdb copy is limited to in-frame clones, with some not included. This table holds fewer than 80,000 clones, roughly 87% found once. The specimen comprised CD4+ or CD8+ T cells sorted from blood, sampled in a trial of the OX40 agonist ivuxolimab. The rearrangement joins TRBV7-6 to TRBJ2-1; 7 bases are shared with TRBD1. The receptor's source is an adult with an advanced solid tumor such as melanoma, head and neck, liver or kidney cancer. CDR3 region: CASSDPGQEQFF. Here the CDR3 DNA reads TGTGCCAGCAGCGATCCGGGACAGGAGCAGTTCTTC.